This passage covers 8 T cell receptor beta chains from one sample sequenced in a study of T cells in localized non-small cell lung cancer. Using immunoSEQ multiplex PCR, the repertoire was profiled, and TCRdb retains in-frame clones only, with some absent. The table has 13,000 or so clones, about 86% seen once. The material was peripheral blood, obtained before any cancer treatment. These receptors originate from a male donor at least 60 years old with stage III lung adenocarcinoma.

The chain employs TRBV6-1 and TRBJ1-2; D is ambiguous. The CDR3 spans 14 residues. The ends were cut back, 4 bases at V and 6 bases at J, with 15 bases in the middle. Per the germline V gene, CDR1 is MNHNS and CDR2 is SASEGT. CDR3 sequence: CASSVRQEIHGYTF. The CDR3 bases are TGTGCCAGCAGTGTGCGTCAGGAAATCCATGGCTACACCTTC.

This clone was observed once. This chain uses TRBV14 with TRBJ2-1; 13 positions match TRBD2. The CDR3 runs 16 residues. Germline V lookup: CDR1 SGHDN, CDR2 FVKESK. V lost 6 bases and J lost 6; bases outside the gene matches: 8. The CDR3 spells CASRPRTSGSRNEQFF. CDR3 in DNA: TGTGCCAGCAGGCCCCGGACTAGCGGGAGTCGCAATGAGCAGTTCTTC.

The chain links TRBV10-2 to TRBJ2-7; either TRBD1 or TRBD2 may fit D (5 bases each). The V gene lost 5 bases and the J gene lost 3 bases, with 14 bases spanning the gap. CDR3 length: 14 residues. CDR1 and CDR2 (germline): WSHSY, SAAADI. For the CDR3, the DNA is TGCGCCAGCAGTAGGGACCCCTCGGGCTACGAGCAGTACTTC. Residues: CASSRDPSGYEQYF.

The chain has TRBV7-6 and TRBJ1-5, with 7 bases lining up with TRBD1. V was clipped by 3 bases and J by 6 bases; unmatched bases: 8. Germline lookup yields CDR1 SGHVS and CDR2 FNYEAQ. The CDR3 consists of 15 residues. The CDR3 nucleotides are TGTGCCAGCAGCTTCCGACAGGGTAGGGGTCAGCCCCAGCATTTT. Amino acid sequence: CASSFRQGRGQPQHF.

This rearrangement joins TRBV5-1 to TRBJ1-3; D not resolved. Trimming stripped 1 base from V and 0 bases from J, with 8 bases between. This CDR3 comprises 15 residues. Germline CDR1 is SGHRS and CDR2 is YFSETQ. The CDR3 reads CASSLFMSSGNTIYF. The CDR3 region has the DNA TGCGCCAGCAGCTTGTTTATGAGCTCTGGAAACACCATATATTTT.

This chain uses TRBV6-8 with TRBJ2-1; D might be TRBD2 (6 bases). V lost 0 bases to trimming and J lost 6 bases, with 15 bases between them. The germline gives CDR1 MNHGY, CDR2 SAAAGT. The CDR3 extends over 16 amino acids. The CDR3 loop is CASSYSNEGGRNEQFF. The CDR3 coding sequence is TGTGCCAGCAGTTACTCTAATGAGGGAGGCCGCAATGAGCAGTTCTTC.

V and J are TRBV27 and TRBJ1-2; D ambiguous. The germline CDR1 and CDR2 sequences are MNHEY and SMNVEV (reference sequence). This CDR3 has 12 amino acids. Between the trimmed V and J ends, which lost 7 bases and 4 bases, there was a span of 10 bases. Written as DNA, the CDR3 is TGTGCCAGCAAAGGACCGCTCTATGGCTACACCTTC. This codes for CASKGPLYGYTF.

The V gene is TRBV4-1, the J gene TRBJ2-7; D is unresolved. The V gene lost 4 bases and the J gene lost 5 bases, with 18 bases spanning the gap. Looked up from germline, CDR1 is MGHRA and CDR2 is YSYEKL. This CDR3 has 15 residues. CDR3 in amino acids: CASSPLRTDRDEQYF. CDR3 nucleotides: TGCGCCAGCAGCCCCCTCCGGACGGATCGCGACGAGCAGTACTTC.